The sequence of this TCR beta chain was determined in a study of blood T cell repertoires in COVID-19 (dated by TCRdb to the early 2020s). Concerning the study at large: The collaborator samples originated in the United States, Italy and Spain and spanned the acute and convalescent phases of COVID-19. Where available, HLA class I and class II types were taken from metadata supplied by the sample provider and were not determined by assay-based typing. Deeply sampled blood TCRbeta repertoires from subjects exposed to, actively infected with, or recovered from COVID-19 were included in the dataset. A freely available public database, intended as a resource for researchers studying the immune response to SARS-CoV-2, is where the repertoires were released. A de-identified subject ID, COVID-19 status, age in years and sex were almost always included in the sample metadata. The samples were drawn from the first 160 participants of the ongoing ImmuneRACE study and from 1,254 subjects provided by 6 global collaborators. The material from the prospective study consisted of cDNA or gDNA derived from T cells, B-cell-depleted T cells, or PBMCs. The research as a whole found: The quantity of clinical and demographic metadata differed by source and by participant and was supplied without curation.

Cut back by 6 bases and 1 base, the V and J ends lie 10 bases apart. Sequences MDHEN (CDR1) and SYDVKM (CDR2) are obtained from the germline V gene. The cysteine opens and the phenylalanine closes a CDR3 of 14 amino acids. CDR3 DNA is the only sequence kept; it has 42 bases, read in frame from the first base. The immunoSEQ Assay, a bias-controlled multiplex PCR, was used to amplify TCRbeta CDR3 regions from genomic DNA. The authors processed their data as follows. Within the assay, amplification of reference gene primers was used to estimate how many nucleated cells each sample contained. Sequence reads were collapsed and filtered to measure the absolute abundance of every unique TCRbeta CDR3 rearrangement. Productive Simpson clonality was computed per sample as the square root of Simpson's diversity index over productive rearrangements. What TCRdb holds here is the immuneACCESS table cut down to in-frame rearrangements. Part of the clones is not present; checked against another copy, under half of the missing clones reflect an unresolved V gene, and the others are unexplained. V, J and clone size reflect that table, while D and trimming were determined from the DNA. This sample lists approximately 260,000 clones; approximately 83% were detected once. The biggest ten clones account for over 7.5% of the sample.

Each collaborating institution followed its own protocols to collect whole blood in K2EDTA tubes. For TCRbeta analysis, collaborator samples were shipped as frozen whole blood, as isolated PBMCs, or as DNA extracted from either sample type. About this clone itself: The antigen it recognizes is unknown. No clone much larger than this one lies a single base away; base qualities are absent.

Sequencing used peripheral blood. Here the chain combines TRBV28 and TRBJ1-3; D gene: possibly TRBD1, on 6 matching bases. This TCR was recovered from an elderly woman with acute or convalescent COVID-19. DNA sequence: TGTGCCAGCAGCATAGGGGGTTCTGGAAACACCATATATTTT. This encodes CASSIGGSGNTIYF.